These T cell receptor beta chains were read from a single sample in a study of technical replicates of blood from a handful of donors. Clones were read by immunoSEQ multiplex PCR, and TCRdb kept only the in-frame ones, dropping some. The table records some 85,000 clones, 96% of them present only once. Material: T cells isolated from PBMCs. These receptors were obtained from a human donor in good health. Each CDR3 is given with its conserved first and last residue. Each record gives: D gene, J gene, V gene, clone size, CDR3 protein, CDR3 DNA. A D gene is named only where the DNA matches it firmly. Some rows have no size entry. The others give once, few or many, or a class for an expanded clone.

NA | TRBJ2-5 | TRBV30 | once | CAWGGVETQYF | TGTGCCTGGGGAGGGGTCGAGACCCAGTACTTC
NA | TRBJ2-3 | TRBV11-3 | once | CASSSEATGGDTQYF | TGTGCCAGCAGCTCCGAAGCAACAGGTGGAGATACGCAGTATTTT
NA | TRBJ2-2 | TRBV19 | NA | CASSTEQGESGELFF | TGTGCCAGTAGTACGGAACAGGGAGAAAGCGGGGAGCTGTTTTTT
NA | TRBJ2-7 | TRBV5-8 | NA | CASSQDTGLSYEQYF | TGTGCCAGCAGCCAGGACACAGGGCTCTCCTACGAGCAGTACTTC
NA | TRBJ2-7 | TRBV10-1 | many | CASSESSFGSGGNEQYF | TGCGCCAGCAGTGAGTCGAGCTTTGGTTCAGGAGGAAACGAGCAGTACTTC
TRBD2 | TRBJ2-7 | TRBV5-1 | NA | CASRERDYEQYF | TGCGCCAGCAGGGAGCGGGATTACGAGCAGTACTTC
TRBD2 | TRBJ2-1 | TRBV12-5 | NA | CASGGTSGANEQFF | TGTGCTAGTGGTGGGACTAGCGGGGCCAATGAGCAGTTCTTC
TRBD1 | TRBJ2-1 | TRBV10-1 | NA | CASSELGDRGYNEQFF | TGCGCCAGCAGTGAGTTGGGGGACAGGGGATACAATGAGCAGTTCTTC
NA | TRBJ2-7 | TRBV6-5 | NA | CASSLTGYSEQYF | TGTGCCAGCAGTCTCACAGGGTATAGCGAGCAGTACTTC
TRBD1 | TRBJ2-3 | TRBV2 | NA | CASNEGTGGADTQYF | TGTGCCAGCAATGAAGGGACAGGGGGCGCAGATACGCAGTATTTT
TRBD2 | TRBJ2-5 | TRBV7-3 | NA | CASSSSGRVGETQYF | TGTGCCAGCAGCTCTAGCGGGAGAGTGGGAGAGACCCAGTACTTC
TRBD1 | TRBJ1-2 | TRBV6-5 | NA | CASSGTGGGYTF | TGTGCCAGCAGTGGGACAGGGGGCGGCTACACCTTC
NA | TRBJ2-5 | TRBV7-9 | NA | CASSVVEETQYF | TGTGCCAGCAGCGTGGTTGAGGAGACCCAGTACTTC
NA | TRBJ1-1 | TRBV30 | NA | CAWSGTVDTEAFF | TGTGCCTGGAGTGGGACAGTGGACACTGAAGCTTTCTTT
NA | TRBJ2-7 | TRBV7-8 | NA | CASSLGPGVTYEQYF | TGTGCCAGCAGCTTAGGACCGGGAGTCACCTACGAGCAGTACTTC
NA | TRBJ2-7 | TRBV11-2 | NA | CASSLGDIYEQYF | TGTGCCAGCAGCTTAGGGGACATCTACGAGCAGTACTTC
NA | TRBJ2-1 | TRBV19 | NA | CASTDGTWSYNEQFF | TGTGCCAGTACCGACGGGACATGGTCCTACAATGAGCAGTTCTTC
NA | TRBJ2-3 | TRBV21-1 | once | CASSKRGSAPSTDTQYF | TGTGCCAGCAGCAAACGGGGTAGCGCTCCTAGCACAGATACGCAGTATTTT
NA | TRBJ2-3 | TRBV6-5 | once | CASSYWAGRATDTQYF | TGTGCCAGCAGTTACTGGGCGGGTAGAGCAACAGATACGCAGTATTTT
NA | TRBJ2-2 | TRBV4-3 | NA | CASSQVSAGPTGELFF | TGCGCCAGCAGCCAAGTTAGTGCAGGGCCCACCGGGGAGCTGTTTTTT
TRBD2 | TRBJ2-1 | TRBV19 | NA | CASSSGASGDYNEQFF | TGTGCCAGTAGCTCAGGGGCTAGCGGGGACTACAATGAGCAGTTCTTC
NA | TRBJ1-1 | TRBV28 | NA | CASILRTGNTEAFF | TGTGCCAGCATCCTCCGAACAGGGAACACTGAAGCTTTCTTT
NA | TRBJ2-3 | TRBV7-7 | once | CASSLVSGAGTDTQYF | TGTGCCAGCAGCTTAGTTTCTGGGGCTGGCACAGATACGCAGTATTTT
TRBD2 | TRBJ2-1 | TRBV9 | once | CASSVGLAGAWGEQFF | TGTGCCAGCAGCGTAGGGCTAGCGGGAGCCTGGGGTGAGCAGTTCTTC
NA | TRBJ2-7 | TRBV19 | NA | CASSFRDTTYEQYF | TGTGCCAGTAGTTTCCGGGACACCACCTACGAGCAGTACTTC
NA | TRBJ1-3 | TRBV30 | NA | CAWSFRGGYGNTIYF | TGTGCCTGGAGTTTTCGGGGAGGGTACGGAAACACCATATATTTT
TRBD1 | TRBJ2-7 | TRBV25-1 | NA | CASSSGTGVTYEQYF | TGTGCCAGCAGTTCGGGGACAGGGGTTACCTACGAGCAGTACTTC
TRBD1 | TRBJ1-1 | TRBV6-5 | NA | CASSYEGAYNTEAFF | TGTGCCAGCAGTTACGAGGGGGCTTATAACACTGAAGCTTTCTTT
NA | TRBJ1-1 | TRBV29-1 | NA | CSVADRASSEAFF | TGCAGCGTTGCAGACCGAGCTAGCTCTGAAGCTTTCTTT
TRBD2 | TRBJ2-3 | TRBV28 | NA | CASSLGPTRTSPWLDTQYF | TGTGCCAGCAGTTTAGGTCCAACGAGGACTAGCCCTTGGTTGGATACGCAGTATTTT